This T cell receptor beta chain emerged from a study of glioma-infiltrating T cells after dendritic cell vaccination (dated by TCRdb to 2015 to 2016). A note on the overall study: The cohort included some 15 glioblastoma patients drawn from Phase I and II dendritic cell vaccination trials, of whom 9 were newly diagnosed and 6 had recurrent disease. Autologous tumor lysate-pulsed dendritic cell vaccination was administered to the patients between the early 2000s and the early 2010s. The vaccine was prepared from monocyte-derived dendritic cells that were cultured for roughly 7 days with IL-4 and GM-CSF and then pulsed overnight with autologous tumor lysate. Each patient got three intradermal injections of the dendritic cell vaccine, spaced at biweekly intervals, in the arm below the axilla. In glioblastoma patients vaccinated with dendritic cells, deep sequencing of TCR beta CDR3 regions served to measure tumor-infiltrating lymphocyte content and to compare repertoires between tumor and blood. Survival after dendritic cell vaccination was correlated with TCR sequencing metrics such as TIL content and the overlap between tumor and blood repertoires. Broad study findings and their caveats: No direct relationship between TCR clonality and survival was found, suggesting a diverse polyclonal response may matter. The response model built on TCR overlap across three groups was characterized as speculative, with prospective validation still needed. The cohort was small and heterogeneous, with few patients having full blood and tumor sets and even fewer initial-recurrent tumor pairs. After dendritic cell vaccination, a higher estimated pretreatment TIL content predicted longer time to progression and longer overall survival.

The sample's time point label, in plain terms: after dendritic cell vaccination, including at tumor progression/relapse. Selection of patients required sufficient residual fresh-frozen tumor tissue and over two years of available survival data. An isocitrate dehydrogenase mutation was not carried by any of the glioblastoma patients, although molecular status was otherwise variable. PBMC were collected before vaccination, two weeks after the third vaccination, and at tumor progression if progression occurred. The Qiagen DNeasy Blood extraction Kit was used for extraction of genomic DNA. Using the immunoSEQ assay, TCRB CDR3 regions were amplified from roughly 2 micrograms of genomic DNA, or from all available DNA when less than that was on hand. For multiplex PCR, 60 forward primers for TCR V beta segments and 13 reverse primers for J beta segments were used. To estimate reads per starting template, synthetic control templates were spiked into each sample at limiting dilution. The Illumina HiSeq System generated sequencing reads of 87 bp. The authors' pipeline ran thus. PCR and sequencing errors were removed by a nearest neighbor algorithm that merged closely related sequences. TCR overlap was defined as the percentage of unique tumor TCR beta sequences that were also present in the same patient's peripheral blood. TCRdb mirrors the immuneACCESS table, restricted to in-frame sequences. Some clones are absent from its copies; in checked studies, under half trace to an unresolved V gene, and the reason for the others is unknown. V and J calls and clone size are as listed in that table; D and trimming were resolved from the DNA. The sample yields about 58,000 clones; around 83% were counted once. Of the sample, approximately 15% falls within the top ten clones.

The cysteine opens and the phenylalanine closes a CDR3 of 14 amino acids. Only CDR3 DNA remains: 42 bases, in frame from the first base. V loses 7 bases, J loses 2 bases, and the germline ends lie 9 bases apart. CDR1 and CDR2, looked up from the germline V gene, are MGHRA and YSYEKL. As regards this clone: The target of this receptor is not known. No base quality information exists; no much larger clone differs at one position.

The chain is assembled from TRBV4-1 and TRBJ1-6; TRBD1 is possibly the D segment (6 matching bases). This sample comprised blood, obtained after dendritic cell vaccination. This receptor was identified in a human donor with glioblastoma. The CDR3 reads CASNGGAYNSPLHF. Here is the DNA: TGCGCCAGCAATGGGGGCGCCTATAATTCACCCCTCCACTTT.